Listed here are 25 T cell receptor beta chains from one sample, sequenced in a study of T cell changes during pregnancy in multiple sclerosis. Clones were sequenced by immunoSEQ multiplex PCR, and TCRdb holds only the in-frame ones, with some missing. The sample lists around 27,000 clones, roughly 91% occurring once. The source was CD4+ T cells from peripheral blood mononuclear cells, collected after pregnancy. These receptors were obtained from a female donor with multiple sclerosis, enrolled in a pregnancy study.

The V call is TRBV30, the J call TRBJ2-5; D remains unclear. Germline V gene data show CDR1 as GTSNPN and CDR2 as SVGIG (reference sequence). Trimming took off 0 bases at V and 1 base at J, with 6 bases between the two ends. The CDR3 consists of 13 residues. CDR3 loop: CAWSVGSQETQYF. In nucleotides, the CDR3 is TGTGCCTGGAGTGTGGGCAGCCAAGAGACCCAGTACTTC. The whole variable domain, filled in from reference TRBV30 and TRBJ2-5, reads SQTIHQWPATLVQPVGSPLSLECTVEGTSNPNLYWYRQAAGRGLQLLFYSVGIGQISSEVPQNLSASRPQDRQFILSSKKLLLSDSGFYLCAWSVGSQETQYFGPGTRLLVL.

V is TRBV4-3 and J is TRBJ1-1; D is perhaps TRBD1 (5 bases). This CDR3 contains 16 residues. The germline V gene encodes CDR1 LGHNA and CDR2 YSLEER. V shed 4 bases and J shed 1 base, with 16 bases lying between them. CDR3 DNA: TGCGCCAGCAGCCGCTGGGAGGGGAGTCGGAACACTGAAGCTTTCTTT. Amino acid sequence: CASSRWEGSRNTEAFF.

V usage is TRBV6-5 and J usage is TRBJ1-2; TRBD1 agrees at 9 bases. The CDR3 runs 14 residues. J was trimmed by 8 bases and V by 7 bases; bases with no gene match: 11. The V gene's germline CDR1 is MNHEY and CDR2 SVGAGI. CDR3 amino acids: CASTETGGSPGYTF. The CDR3 DNA is TGTGCCAGCACGGAAACAGGGGGCAGCCCCGGCTACACCTTC.

The chain recombines TRBV27 with TRBJ1-3, with no clear D. The V gene lost 6 bases and the J gene lost 2 bases, with 14 bases spanning the gap. The CDR3 contains 15 residues. CDR1 is MNHEY and CDR2 is SMNVEV in the germline V gene (reference sequence). CDR3 region: CASRPDLSTGNTIYF. Written as DNA, the CDR3 is TGTGCCAGCAGGCCGGACTTGTCTACTGGAAACACCATATATTTT.

The chain has TRBV7-3 and TRBJ2-6; a weak D match, TRBD2 (5 bases). Germline V lookup: CDR1 SGHTA, CDR2 FQGTGA. Trimming removed 4 bases at V and 4 bases at J, with 14 bases between. The CDR3 has 16 residues. The CDR3 coding sequence is TGTGCCAGCAGCTCCACGCGGGCTTCAGGGGCCAACGTCCTGACTTTC. Protein product: CASSSTRASGANVLTF.

V gene TRBV4-2 combines with J gene TRBJ2-1; D uncertain. Deletions cut 0 bases from V and 3 bases from J, with 15 bases between. This CDR3 contains 17 residues. The germline gives CDR1 LGHNA, CDR2 YNFKEQ. The CDR3 DNA follows: TGTGCCAGCAGCCAAGATGACGGTCGACGGAGCTACAATGAGCAGTTCTTC. This sequence encodes CASSQDDGRRSYNEQFF.

This sequence joins TRBV7-7 and TRBJ1-3; 7 bases are shared with TRBD1. Germline V gives CDR1 SSHAT, CDR2 FNYEAQ (reference sequence). With V trimmed by 4 bases and J by 3 bases, 3 bases remained unmatched. The CDR3 runs 14 residues. The CDR3 DNA reads TGTGCCAGCAGCTCTACAGGGGTTGGAAACACCATATATTTT. Residues: CASSSTGVGNTIYF.

This chain connects TRBV5-1 to TRBJ1-1, with 7 bases lining up with TRBD1. Germline V CDR1 and CDR2: SGHRS, YFSETQ. V gave up 2 bases and J gave up 1 base; unmatched junction bases: 8. This CDR3 has 16 amino acids. CDR3 nucleotides: TGCGCCAGCAGCTTAAGATCCGGGACAGCGAACACTGAAGCTTTCTTT. Protein sequence: CASSLRSGTANTEAFF.

This chain connects TRBV5-6 to TRBJ1-1, with TRBD1 matching over 7 bases. Germline lookup yields CDR1 SGHDT and CDR2 YYEEEE. This CDR3 has 17 amino acids. After removal of 4 bases from V and 4 bases from J, the junction contained 16 bases not matched to a gene. The CDR3 region has the DNA TGTGCCAGCAGCCCCTACACAGGGGCCTATTTGCTCACTGAAGCTTTCTTT. Translation gives CASSPYTGAYLLTEAFF.

The sample holds a few counts of this clone. The chain recombines TRBV6-5 with TRBJ2-5; D perhaps matches TRBD2 (6 bases). The CDR3 sequence is 16 residues long. Per germline, CDR1 MNHEY and CDR2 SVGAGI. With 2 bases removed from V and 0 bases from J, the gap between germline ends came to 13 bases. The CDR3 is CASSYGGLLYQETQYF. In nucleotides, the CDR3 is TGTGCCAGCAGTTACGGGGGACTCTTGTACCAAGAGACCCAGTACTTC.

In this sample, this clone turned up once. The genes are TRBV29-1 and TRBJ2-5; the D gene is possibly TRBD2 (6 bases). CDR3 length: 12 residues. V gave up 7 bases and J gave up 7 bases, with 16 bases separating them. In germline, CDR1 is SQVTM, CDR2 ANQGSEA. The CDR3 sequence: CSARTQGGTQYF. Here the CDR3 DNA reads TGCAGCGCCAGAACCCAGGGAGGGACCCAGTACTTC. The full variable domain, in which reference TRBV29-1 and TRBJ2-5 provide the parts outside the CDR3, is SAVISQKPSRDICQRGTSLTIQCQVDSQVTMMFWYRQQPGQSLTLIATANQGSEATYESGFVIDKFPISRPNLTFSTLTVSNMSPEDSSIYLCSARTQGGTQYFGPGTRLLVL.

The count of this clone is one. The chain employs TRBV5-1 and TRBJ2-4; the D gene is possibly TRBD2 (6 bases). The germline V gene encodes CDR1 SGHRS and CDR2 YFSETQ. Trimming cost V 0 bases and J 2 bases, with 24 bases left between them. CDR3 size: 20 residues. CDR3 amino acids: CASSLALTGGRRVTKNIQYF. The CDR3 DNA follows: TGCGCCAGCAGCTTGGCCCTAACAGGAGGGAGACGCGTAACCAAAAACATTCAGTACTTC.

V is TRBV28 and J is TRBJ1-1, with D possibly matching TRBD1 (6 bases). CDR3 size: 16 residues. Germline lookup yields CDR1 MDHEN and CDR2 SYDVKM. Trimming cost V 5 bases and J 2 bases, with 18 bases left between them. CDR3 amino acids: CASSAGAIVVNTEAFF. CDR3 nucleotide sequence: TGTGCCAGCAGTGCAGGGGCGATCGTTGTAAACACTGAAGCTTTCTTT. The whole variable domain, filled in from reference TRBV28 and TRBJ1-1, reads DVKVTQSSRYLVKRTGEKVFLECVQDMDHENMFWYRQDPGLGLRLIYFSYDVKMKEKGDIPEGYSVSREKKERFSLILESASTNQTSMYLCASSAGAIVVNTEAFFGQGTRLTVV.

This clone showed up just once. The rearrangement joins TRBV9 to TRBJ1-1; perhaps TRBD1 as D (6 bases). Trimming removed 3 bases at V and 7 bases at J, with 19 bases between. Germline values: CDR1 SGDLS, CDR2 YYNGEE. The CDR3 extends over 15 amino acids. The CDR3: CASSAPSGDKGEAFF. The DNA of the CDR3 is TGTGCCAGCAGCGCCCCATCAGGGGATAAAGGTGAAGCTTTCTTT.

The chain has TRBV9 and TRBJ2-3, with D uncertain. CDR1 is SGDLS, CDR2 YYNGEE, per germline. With 6 bases removed from V and 2 bases from J, the gap between germline ends came to 13 bases. This CDR3 is built from 14 residues. The CDR3 coding sequence is TGTGCCAGCAAAAGTGGTGAGGACACAGATACGCAGTATTTT. Residues: CASKSGEDTDTQYF.

The J gene is TRBJ2-7, the V gene TRBV11-2, with a weak D call TRBD2 (5 bases). Trimming left V 5 bases short and J 1 base short, with 12 bases between. The CDR3 has 14 residues. CDR1 is SGHAT, CDR2 FQNNGV, per germline. The chain's CDR3 is CASSLESGSYEQYF. CDR3 in DNA: TGTGCCAGCAGCCTGGAAAGCGGATCCTACGAGCAGTACTTC. Full variable domain (outside the CDR3, taken from reference TRBV11-2 and TRBJ2-7): EAGVAQSPRYKIIEKRQSVAFWCNPISGHATLYWYQQILGQGPKLLIQFQNNGVVDDSQLPKDRFSAERLKGVDSTLKIQPAKLEDSAVYLCASSLESGSYEQYFGPGTRLTVT.

J is TRBJ2-2 and V is TRBV7-3; TRBD1 matches 9 bases. Germline assignment: CDR1 SGHTA and CDR2 FQGTGA. The V gene end was trimmed by 1 base and the J gene end by 1 base; junction bases not matched to a gene: 10. The CDR3 runs 19 residues. The CDR3 sequence is CASSLIARTGVGNTGELFF. The CDR3 nucleotides are TGTGCCAGCAGCTTAATCGCGAGGACAGGGGTTGGGAACACCGGGGAGCTGTTTTTT.

The chain couples TRBV19 to TRBJ2-3; TRBD2 might be the D (5 bases). Between the trimmed V and J ends, which lost 5 bases and 0 bases, there was a span of 12 bases. This CDR3 has 15 residues. Germline V gene sequence: CDR1 LNHDA, CDR2 SQIVND (reference sequence). The CDR3 DNA sequence: TGTGCCAGTAGTTTAAGAGGACTGAGCACAGATACGCAGTATTTT. Protein sequence: CASSLRGLSTDTQYF.

This chain joins TRBV5-1 and TRBJ2-3; TRBD1 matches 9 bases. This CDR3 has 16 amino acids. The germline V gene has CDR1 SGHRS and CDR2 YFSETQ. The junction had 9 bases not matched to a gene; V was cut back by 2 bases and J by 5 bases. The CDR3: CASSLPQTGGQDTQYF. The CDR3 coding sequence is TGCGCCAGCAGCTTACCACAGACAGGGGGACAAGATACGCAGTATTTT. Variable domain in full (rest from reference TRBV5-1 and TRBJ2-3): KAGVTQTPRYLIKTRGQQVTLSCSPISGHRSVSWYQQTPGQGLQFLFEYFSETQRNKGNFPGRFSGRQFSNSRSEMNVSTLELGDSALYLCASSLPQTGGQDTQYFGPGTRLTVL.

This rearrangement joins TRBV28 to TRBJ1-2; D might be TRBD1 (6 bases). CDR1 is MDHEN, CDR2 SYDVKM, per germline. The CDR3 is made up of 15 amino acids. Trimming stripped 10 bases from V and 0 bases from J, with 18 bases between. CDR3 region: CATLGADRPNYGYTF. CDR3 in DNA: TGTGCCACTTTGGGGGCAGACCGGCCTAACTATGGCTACACCTTC.

V gene TRBV2 combines with J gene TRBJ2-1; tentative D call: TRBD1 (6 bases). The length of the CDR3 is 13 residues. With 6 bases removed from V and 8 bases from J, the gap between germline ends came to 14 bases. Germline V gene data show CDR1 as SNHLY and CDR2 as FYNNEI. The CDR3: CASRFHRAHEQFF. The CDR3 DNA is TGTGCCAGCAGGTTCCACAGGGCCCATGAGCAGTTCTTC.

The chain links TRBV7-2 to TRBJ1-2; D unclear. In germline, CDR1 is SGHTA, CDR2 FQGNSA. Trimming took off 1 base at V and 7 bases at J, with 10 bases between the two ends. The CDR3 is made up of 13 amino acids. CDR3 amino acids: CASSLGIGGGYTF. Here the CDR3 DNA reads TGTGCCAGCAGCTTAGGGATAGGAGGTGGCTACACCTTC.

In DNA, the CDR3 is TGTGCCAGCAGCACCGGACTAGCGCCCTACGAGCAGTACTTC. Translating it yields CASSTGLAPYEQYF. J is TRBJ2-7 and V is TRBV7-2, with TRBD2 identical over 9 bases. The germline gives CDR1 SGHTA, CDR2 FQGNSA. The V gene end was trimmed by 5 bases and the J gene end by 2 bases; junction bases not matched to a gene: 4. The CDR3 spans 14 residues.

The chain couples TRBV5-4 to TRBJ1-6; 9 nucleotides agree with TRBD1. In germline, CDR1 is SGHNT, CDR2 YYREEE (reference sequence). This CDR3 has 16 amino acids. After removal of 6 bases from V and 8 bases from J, the junction contained 12 bases not matched to a gene. The CDR3 DNA follows: TGTGCCAGCACCTTTGCCCCACAGGGGGCGGATTCACCCCTCCACTTT. Translating gives CASTFAPQGADSPLHF.

This clone was picked up one time. This sequence joins TRBV7-2 and TRBJ1-5, with D possibly TRBD1 on 6 matching bases. The V gene lost 5 bases and the J gene lost 1 base, with 12 bases spanning the gap. This CDR3 spans 15 amino acids. From germline, CDR1 is SGHTA and CDR2 FQGNSA. CDR3 sequence reads: CASSPRGQSNQPQHF. The CDR3 DNA reads as TGTGCCAGCAGCCCTCGAGGACAGAGCAATCAGCCCCAGCATTTT.